The 15 T cell receptor beta chains below were found in one sample sequenced in a study of T cells in women clearing cervical HPV infection. Produced via immunoSEQ multiplex PCR; TCRdb's table is partial and in-frame only. This sample's table reports roughly 48,000 clones. Specimen: blood buffy coat. All receptors derive from a woman between 18 and 75 years old with a cervical HPV16 infection that either progressed to CIN3+ or cleared (not recorded which).

On this clone itself: The sequenced fragment ends 3 residues before the CDR3 boundary, so the rest is inferred from the germline J gene. The chain uses TRBV19 and TRBJ2-1; D perhaps matches TRBD2 (7 bases). There are 17 residues in the CDR3. Looked up from germline, CDR1 is LNHDA and CDR2 is SQIVND (reference sequence). Trimming pared 5 bases from V and 2 bases from J, leaving 19 bases between. CDR3 DNA, as far as it was read: TGTGCCAGTAGTTCTTACCGGGGGGCCCCTACCTACAATGAG. Protein product: CASSSYRGAPTYNE. The entire CDR3 reads CASSSYRGAPTYNEQFF. Together with reference TRBV19 and TRBJ2-1, the CDR3 gives the full variable domain: DGGITQSPKYLFRKEGQNVTLSCEQNLNHDAMYWYRQDPGQGLRLIYYSQIVNDFQKGDIAEGYSVSREKKESFPLTVTSAQKNPTAFYLCASSSYRGAPTYNEQFFGPGTRLTVL.

Notes on this clone: Sequencing ends 3 residues short of the CDR3 end; the germline J gene provides the rest. This chain joins TRBV2 and TRBJ2-5; 10 nucleotides agree with TRBD2. This CDR3 contains 16 residues. The ends lost 8 bases at V and 1 base at J; junction bases unmatched: 10. CDR1 and CDR2 from the germline V gene are SNHLY and FYNNEI. This CDR3 reads CASGASGSPAQETQYF. The covered CDR3 bases are TGTGCCAGCGGGGCTAGCGGGAGTCCGGCCCAAGAGACC.

A word on this clone: The CDR3 extends 3 residues past the end of the read, so its final part is completed from the germline J gene. J is TRBJ1-5 and V is TRBV12-3 or TRBV12-4; 11 bases are shared with TRBD1. The CDR3 is made up of 18 amino acids. Germline trimming cut 3 bases from V and 4 bases from J; bases unmatched to any gene: 11. The CDR3 sequence: CASSLMLGGTGGNQPQHF. The sequenced part of the CDR3 DNA is TGTGCCAGCAGTTTGATGTTGGGGGGGACAGGGGGAAATCAGCCC.

Concerning this clone: The sequenced fragment ends 3 residues before the CDR3 boundary, so the rest is inferred from the germline J gene. The chain joins TRBV5-1 to TRBJ2-7; 10 bases line up with TRBD2. V dropped 0 bases and J dropped 6; count of bases not matched to a gene: 3. The CDR3 loop spans 14 amino acids. Germline assignment: CDR1 SGHRS and CDR2 YFSETQ. Incomplete CDR3 DNA: TGCGCCAGCAGCTTGGGGCTAGCGGGAGTCGAG. As protein: CASSLGLAGVE. The entire CDR3 protein reads CASSLGLAGVEQYF.

Comments on this clone: The read terminates 3 residues before the CDR3 end, so the remaining end is supplied by the germline J gene. The chain uses TRBV28 and TRBJ1-1, with 9 bases fitting TRBD1. Germline V lookup: CDR1 MDHEN, CDR2 SYDVKM. V lost 4 bases, J lost 5 bases, and 8 bases stayed unmatched. The CDR3 spans 15 residues. The CDR3 DNA, read in part, is TGTGCCAGCAGTTCCCCCATACAGGGGGCTACTGAA. Its translation: CASSSPIQGATE. The whole CDR3 sequence is CASSSPIQGATEAFF.

As to this clone: With the read ending 3 residues before the CDR3 end, the germline J gene is used to fill in that end. The chain uses TRBV2 and TRBJ2-3; 11 nucleotides line up with TRBD2. The V gene's germline CDR1 is SNHLY and CDR2 FYNNEI. The trim removed 7 bases at V and 2 bases at J, leaving 17 bases unmatched. The CDR3 length is 19 residues. CDR3 DNA, as far as it was read: TGTGCCAGCACCTTCCTCGGAAGTATAGCGGGGGGGAACACAGATACG. This gives the protein CASTFLGSIAGGNTDT. The entire CDR3 protein reads CASTFLGSIAGGNTDTQYF. Full variable domain (missing parts from reference TRBV2 and TRBJ2-3): EPEVTQTPSHQVTQMGQEVILRCVPISNHLYFYWYRQILGQKVEFLVSFYNNEISEKSEIFDDQFSVERPDGSNFTLKIRSTKLEDSAMYFCASTFLGSIAGGNTDTQYFGPGTRLTVL.

The DNA read from the CDR3 is TGTGCCAGCAACCCCATCGGGGGGGGGAGCGGGGAG. Its protein is CASNPIGGGSGE. The whole CDR3 protein reads CASNPIGGGSGELFF. V gene TRBV6-4 combines with J gene TRBJ2-2; 8 nucleotides agree with TRBD2. The observed sequence ends 3 residues before the CDR3 terminus, with the missing tail filled in from the germline J gene. The length of the CDR3 is 15 residues. The V gene's germline CDR1 is MRHNA and CDR2 SNTAGT. The J segment lost 7 bases and the V segment lost 7 bases, leaving 11 bases of the junction unmatched.

For this clone: The read is 3 residues too short to cover the CDR3 end, so that end is filled in from the germline J gene. J is TRBJ1-5 and V is TRBV7-9, with a weak D call TRBD1 (5 bases). Germline loops: CDR1 SEHNR, CDR2 FQNEAQ (reference sequence). This CDR3 has 14 residues. With 2 bases removed from V and 4 bases from J, the gap between germline ends came to 9 bases. CDR3 amino acids: CASSLLDSNQPQHF. Partial CDR3 DNA: TGTGCCAGCAGCTTATTAGACAGTAATCAGCCC.

The sequenced CDR3 bases are TGTGCCAGCAGCTTATGGCCGAGAAAAGAGACC. Protein: CASSLWPRKET. The whole CDR3 sequence reads CASSLWPRKETQYF. The V call is TRBV7-6, the J call TRBJ2-5; D call uncertain. The read terminates 3 residues before the CDR3 end, so the remaining end is supplied by the germline J gene. The CDR3 covers 14 residues. V lost 2 bases to trimming and J lost 3 bases, with 10 bases between them. Germline V gives CDR1 SGHVS, CDR2 FNYEAQ.

Turning to this clone: The read stops 3 residues short of the end of the CDR3; the missing end is completed from the germline J gene. This chain uses TRBV30 with TRBJ1-1; D not resolved. This CDR3 contains 13 residues. Trimming left V 0 bases short and J 5 bases short, with 10 bases between. CDR1 is GTSNPN, CDR2 SVGIG, per germline (reference sequence). CDR3 DNA, as far as it was read: TGTGCCTGGAGTGTAGAGGGTGGGACTGAA. It encodes CAWSVEGGTE. The entire CDR3 protein is CAWSVEGGTEAFF.

As regards this clone: Read coverage stops 3 residues before the CDR3 terminus; the germline J gene supplies the remainder. The V call is TRBV6-1, the J call TRBJ1-5; D ambiguous. Trimming took 0 bases from V and 4 from J, leaving 10 bases between them. The CDR3 runs to 15 residues. Germline V gives CDR1 MNHNS, CDR2 SASEGT. CDR3 DNA, as far as it was read: TGTGCCAGCAGTGAAGCCCTCCAGTTAAATCAGCCC. As protein: CASSEALQLNQP. The entire CDR3 reads CASSEALQLNQPQHF.

Worth noting for this clone: The CDR3 end falls 3 residues outside the read, so it is completed with the germline J gene. The J gene is TRBJ2-5, the V gene TRBV19; 8 bases align to TRBD1. The CDR3 extends over 12 amino acids. Trimming removed 7 bases from V and 5 bases from J; junction bases left unmatched: 3. The germline V gene has CDR1 LNHDA and CDR2 SQIVND (reference sequence). The CDR3 DNA, read in part, is TGTGCCAGTACCTCAGGGGGCGAGACC. It yields the protein CASTSGGET. The full CDR3 reads CASTSGGETQYF.

A note on this clone: The read ends 3 residues early relative to the CDR3; the germline J gene fills the gap. V and J are TRBV12-5 and TRBJ2-7, with 9 bases identical to TRBD1. CDR1 and CDR2 (germline): LGHNT, FRNRAP. The J segment lost 6 bases and the V segment lost 4 bases, leaving 10 bases of the junction unmatched. The CDR3 spans 15 residues. CDR3 region: CASGYTTGGIGEQYF. The covered CDR3 bases are TGTGCTAGTGGTTACACGACAGGGGGGATTGGCGAG.

With regard to this clone: Sequencing ends 3 residues short of the CDR3 end; the germline J gene provides the rest. J is TRBJ1-1 and V is TRBV11-2, with D tentatively TRBD1 (6 bases). Germline V gene data show CDR1 as SGHAT and CDR2 as FQNNGV. V was clipped by 5 bases and J by 4 bases, with 17 bases between them. The length of the CDR3 is 15 residues. Partial CDR3 DNA: TGTGCCAGCAGCCTCCAGACAGGTGTCGGCACTGAA. This gives the protein CASSLQTGVGTE. The whole CDR3 is CASSLQTGVGTEAFF.

About this clone: Read sequence stops 3 residues before the CDR3 end, and the germline J gene provides the missing end. The chain employs TRBV5-3 and TRBJ2-3, with 9 positions matching TRBD1. TRBV5-3 is assigned to the ORF class and has an uncertain function. The CDR3 totals 17 residues. Trimming at V came to 6 bases and at J to 6 bases, leaving 17 bases not matched to a gene. The sequenced part of the CDR3 DNA is TGTGCCAGAAAGGGAGGGAAAGGGGGACAGGGAAGTGATACG. Its protein is CARKGGKGGQGSDT. The complete CDR3 protein is CARKGGKGGQGSDTQYF.